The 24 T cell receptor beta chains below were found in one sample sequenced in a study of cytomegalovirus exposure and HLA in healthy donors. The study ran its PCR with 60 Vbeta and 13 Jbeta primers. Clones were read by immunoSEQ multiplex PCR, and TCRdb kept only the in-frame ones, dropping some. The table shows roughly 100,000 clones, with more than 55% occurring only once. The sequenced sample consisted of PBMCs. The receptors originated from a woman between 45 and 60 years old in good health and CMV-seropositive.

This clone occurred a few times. DNA for the CDR3: TGTGCCAGCATCCCACGGGGGGGACTAGCGGGGGGAAATTGGTACGAGCAGTACTTC. It yields the protein CASIPRGGLAGGNWYEQYF. The chain is built from TRBV27 and TRBJ2-7; 15 positions match TRBD2. V gave up 7 bases and J gave up 4 bases; unmatched junction bases: 17. Germline assignment: CDR1 MNHEY and CDR2 SMNVEV (reference sequence). The CDR3 runs to 19 residues.

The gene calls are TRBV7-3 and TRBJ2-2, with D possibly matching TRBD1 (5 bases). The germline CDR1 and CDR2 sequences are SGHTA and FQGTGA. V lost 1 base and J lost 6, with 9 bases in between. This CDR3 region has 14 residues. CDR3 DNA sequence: TGTGCCAGCAGCTTAATTCAGGGTTCCGGGGAGCTGTTTTTT. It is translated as CASSLIQGSGELFF.

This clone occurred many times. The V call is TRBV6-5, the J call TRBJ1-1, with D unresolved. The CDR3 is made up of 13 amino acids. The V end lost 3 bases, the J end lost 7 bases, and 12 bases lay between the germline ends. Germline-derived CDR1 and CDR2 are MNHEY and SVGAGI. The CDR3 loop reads CASSYSDRGEAFF. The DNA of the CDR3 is TGTGCCAGCAGTTATTCCGATCGAGGTGAAGCTTTCTTT.

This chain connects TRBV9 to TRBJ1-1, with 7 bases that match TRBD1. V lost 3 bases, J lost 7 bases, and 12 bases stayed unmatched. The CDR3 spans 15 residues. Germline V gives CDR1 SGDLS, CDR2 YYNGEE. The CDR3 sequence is CASSAQTGLSGEAFF. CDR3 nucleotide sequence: TGTGCCAGCAGCGCTCAGACAGGGCTATCAGGTGAAGCTTTCTTT. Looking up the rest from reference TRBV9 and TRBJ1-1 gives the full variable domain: DSGVTQTPKHLITATGQRVTLRCSPRSGDLSVYWYQQSLDQGLQFLIQYYNGEERAKGNILERFSAQQFPDLHSELNLSSLELGDSALYFCASSAQTGLSGEAFFGQGTRLTVV.

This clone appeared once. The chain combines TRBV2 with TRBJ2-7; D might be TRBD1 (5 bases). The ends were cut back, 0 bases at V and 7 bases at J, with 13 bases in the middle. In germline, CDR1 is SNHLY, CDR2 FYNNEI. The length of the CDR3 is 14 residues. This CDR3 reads CASSEAGTGTEQYF. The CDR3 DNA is TGTGCCAGCAGTGAAGCTGGTACAGGTACTGAGCAGTACTTC.

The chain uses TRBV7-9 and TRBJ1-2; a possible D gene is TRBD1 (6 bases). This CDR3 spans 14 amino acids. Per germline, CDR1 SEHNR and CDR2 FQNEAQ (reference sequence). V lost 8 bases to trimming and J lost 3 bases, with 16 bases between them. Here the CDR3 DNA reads TGTGCCAGCGTCCCCAGGGGCGGCGACTATGGCTACACCTTC. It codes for CASVPRGGDYGYTF. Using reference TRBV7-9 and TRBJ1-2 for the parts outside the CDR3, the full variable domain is DTGVSQNPRHKITKRGQNVTFRCDPISEHNRLYWYRQTLGQGPEFLTYFQNEAQLEKSRLLSDRFSAERPKGSFSTLEIQRTEQGDSAMYLCASVPRGGDYGYTFGSGTRLTVV.

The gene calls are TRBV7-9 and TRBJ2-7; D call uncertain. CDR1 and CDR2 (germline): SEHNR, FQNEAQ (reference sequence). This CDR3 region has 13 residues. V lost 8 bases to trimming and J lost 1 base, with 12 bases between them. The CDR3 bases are TGTGCCAGCGAAAGCAGGCTTTCCTACGAGCAGTACTTC. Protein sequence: CASESRLSYEQYF.

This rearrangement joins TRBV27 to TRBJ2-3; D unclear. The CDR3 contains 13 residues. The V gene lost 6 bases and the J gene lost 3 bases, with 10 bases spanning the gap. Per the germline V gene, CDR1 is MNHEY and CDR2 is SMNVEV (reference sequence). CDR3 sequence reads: CASSQLTTDTQYF. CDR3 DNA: TGTGCCAGCAGCCAACTCACGACAGATACGCAGTATTTT.

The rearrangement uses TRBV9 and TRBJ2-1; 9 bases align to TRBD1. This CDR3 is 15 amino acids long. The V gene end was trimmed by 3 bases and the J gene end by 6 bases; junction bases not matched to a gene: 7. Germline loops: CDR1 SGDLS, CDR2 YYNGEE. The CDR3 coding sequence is TGTGCCAGCAGCGCCTGGACAGGGGCCAGCAATGAGCAGTTCTTC. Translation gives CASSAWTGASNEQFF.

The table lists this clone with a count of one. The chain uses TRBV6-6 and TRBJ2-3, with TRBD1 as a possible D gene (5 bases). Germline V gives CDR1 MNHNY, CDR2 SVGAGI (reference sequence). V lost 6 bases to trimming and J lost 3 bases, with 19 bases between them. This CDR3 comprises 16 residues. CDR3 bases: TGTGCCAGCAGCCCAGAGTTAAGGGGTGATACAGATACGCAGTATTTT. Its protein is CASSPELRGDTDTQYF.

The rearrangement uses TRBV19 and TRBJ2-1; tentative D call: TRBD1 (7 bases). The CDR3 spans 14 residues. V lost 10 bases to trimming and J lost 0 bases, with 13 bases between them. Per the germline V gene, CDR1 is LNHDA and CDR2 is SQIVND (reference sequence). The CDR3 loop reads CATRGESSYNEQFF. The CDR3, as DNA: TGTGCCACCAGGGGGGAAAGCTCCTACAATGAGCAGTTCTTC.

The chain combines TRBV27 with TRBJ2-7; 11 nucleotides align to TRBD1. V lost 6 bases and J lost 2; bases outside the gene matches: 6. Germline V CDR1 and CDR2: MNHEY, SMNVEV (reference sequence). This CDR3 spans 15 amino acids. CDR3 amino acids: CASSSGQGAPYEQYF. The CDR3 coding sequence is TGTGCCAGCAGCTCTGGACAGGGGGCCCCCTACGAGCAGTACTTC.

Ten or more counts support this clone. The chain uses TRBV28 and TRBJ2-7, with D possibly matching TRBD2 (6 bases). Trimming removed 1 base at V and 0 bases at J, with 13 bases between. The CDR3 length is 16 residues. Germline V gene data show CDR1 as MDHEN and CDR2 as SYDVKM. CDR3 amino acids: CASSLLGDSSSYEQYF. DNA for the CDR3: TGTGCCAGCAGTTTATTGGGGGACTCTAGCTCCTACGAGCAGTACTTC.

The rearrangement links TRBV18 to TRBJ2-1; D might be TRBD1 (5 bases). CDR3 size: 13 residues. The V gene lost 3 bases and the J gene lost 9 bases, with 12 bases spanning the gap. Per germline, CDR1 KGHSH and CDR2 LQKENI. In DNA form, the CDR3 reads TGTGCCAGCTCACCCGGACAATATACTGAGCAGTTCTTC. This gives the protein CASSPGQYTEQFF.

Written as DNA, the CDR3 is TGTGCCAGCATTCCGGGACAGGGGAGTTCACCCCTCCACTTT. Translation: CASIPGQGSSPLHF. This chain links TRBV2 with TRBJ1-6; 10 nucleotides match TRBD1. The CDR3 loop spans 14 amino acids. CDR1 is SNHLY and CDR2 is FYNNEI in the germline V gene. V lost 7 bases, J lost 9 bases, and 6 bases stayed unmatched.

The CDR3 DNA is TGTGCCTGCACCATTTTGGGCTCAGGGGAGCTGTTTTTT. This sequence encodes CACTILGSGELFF. This sequence joins TRBV6-1 and TRBJ2-2; D is uncertain. The germline V gene encodes CDR1 MNHNS and CDR2 SASEGT. The V end lost 11 bases, the J end lost 8 bases, and 18 bases lay between the germline ends. The CDR3 loop spans 13 amino acids.

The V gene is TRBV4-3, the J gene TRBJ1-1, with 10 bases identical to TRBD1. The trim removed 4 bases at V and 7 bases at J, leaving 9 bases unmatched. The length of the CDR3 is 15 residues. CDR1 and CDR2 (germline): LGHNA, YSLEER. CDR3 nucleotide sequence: TGCGCCAGCAGCCTACGGACAGGGGGACAGGATGAAGCTTTCTTT. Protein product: CASSLRTGGQDEAFF.

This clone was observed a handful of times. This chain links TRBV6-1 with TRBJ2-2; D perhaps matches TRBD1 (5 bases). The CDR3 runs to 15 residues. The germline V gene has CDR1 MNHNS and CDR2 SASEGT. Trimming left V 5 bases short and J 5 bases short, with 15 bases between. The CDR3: CASSSLDMETGELFF. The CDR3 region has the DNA TGTGCCAGCAGTTCTCTGGACATGGAGACCGGGGAGCTGTTTTTT.

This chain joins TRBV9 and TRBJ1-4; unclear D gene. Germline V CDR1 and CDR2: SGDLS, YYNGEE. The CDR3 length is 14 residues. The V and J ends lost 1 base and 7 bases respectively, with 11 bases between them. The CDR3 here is CASSVTMDSEKLFF. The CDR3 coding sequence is TGTGCCAGCAGCGTAACCATGGACTCTGAAAAACTGTTTTTT.

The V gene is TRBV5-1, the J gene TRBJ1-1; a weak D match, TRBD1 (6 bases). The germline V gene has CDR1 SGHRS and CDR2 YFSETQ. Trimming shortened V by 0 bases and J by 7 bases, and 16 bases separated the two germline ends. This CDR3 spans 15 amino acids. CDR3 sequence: CASSLDTRRGGEAFF. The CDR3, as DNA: TGCGCCAGCAGCTTGGATACCCGCAGGGGTGGTGAAGCTTTCTTT.

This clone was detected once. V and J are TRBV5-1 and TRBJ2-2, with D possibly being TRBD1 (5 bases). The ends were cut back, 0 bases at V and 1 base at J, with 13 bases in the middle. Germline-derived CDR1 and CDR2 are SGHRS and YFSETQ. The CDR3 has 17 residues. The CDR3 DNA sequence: TGCGCCAGCAGCTTGGGAGCCAGGCAGGGGAACACCGGGGAGCTGTTTTTT. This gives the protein CASSLGARQGNTGELFF.

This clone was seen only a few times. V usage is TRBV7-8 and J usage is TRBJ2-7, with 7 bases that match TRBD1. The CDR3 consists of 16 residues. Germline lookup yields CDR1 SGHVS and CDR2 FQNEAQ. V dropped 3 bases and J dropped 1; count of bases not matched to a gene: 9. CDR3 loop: CASSLVVGRGSYEQYF. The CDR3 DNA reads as TGTGCCAGCAGCTTGGTGGTGGGCAGGGGGTCCTACGAGCAGTACTTC.

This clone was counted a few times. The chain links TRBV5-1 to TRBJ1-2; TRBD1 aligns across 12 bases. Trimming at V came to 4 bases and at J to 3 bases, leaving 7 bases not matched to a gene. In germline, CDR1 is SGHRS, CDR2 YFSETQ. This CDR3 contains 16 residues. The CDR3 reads CASSPEGTGGYYGYTF. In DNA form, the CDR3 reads TGCGCCAGCAGCCCTGAGGGGACAGGGGGCTACTATGGCTACACCTTC. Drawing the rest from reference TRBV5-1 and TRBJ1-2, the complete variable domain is KAGVTQTPRYLIKTRGQQVTLSCSPISGHRSVSWYQQTPGQGLQFLFEYFSETQRNKGNFPGRFSGRQFSNSRSEMNVSTLELGDSALYLCASSPEGTGGYYGYTFGSGTRLTVV.

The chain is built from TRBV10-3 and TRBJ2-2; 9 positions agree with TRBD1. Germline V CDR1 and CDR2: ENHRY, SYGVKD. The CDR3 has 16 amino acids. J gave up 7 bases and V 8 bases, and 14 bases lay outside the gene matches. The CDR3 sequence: CAIFGEGQGVNGELFF. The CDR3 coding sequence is TGTGCCATCTTTGGGGAGGGACAGGGAGTCAACGGGGAGCTGTTTTTT.